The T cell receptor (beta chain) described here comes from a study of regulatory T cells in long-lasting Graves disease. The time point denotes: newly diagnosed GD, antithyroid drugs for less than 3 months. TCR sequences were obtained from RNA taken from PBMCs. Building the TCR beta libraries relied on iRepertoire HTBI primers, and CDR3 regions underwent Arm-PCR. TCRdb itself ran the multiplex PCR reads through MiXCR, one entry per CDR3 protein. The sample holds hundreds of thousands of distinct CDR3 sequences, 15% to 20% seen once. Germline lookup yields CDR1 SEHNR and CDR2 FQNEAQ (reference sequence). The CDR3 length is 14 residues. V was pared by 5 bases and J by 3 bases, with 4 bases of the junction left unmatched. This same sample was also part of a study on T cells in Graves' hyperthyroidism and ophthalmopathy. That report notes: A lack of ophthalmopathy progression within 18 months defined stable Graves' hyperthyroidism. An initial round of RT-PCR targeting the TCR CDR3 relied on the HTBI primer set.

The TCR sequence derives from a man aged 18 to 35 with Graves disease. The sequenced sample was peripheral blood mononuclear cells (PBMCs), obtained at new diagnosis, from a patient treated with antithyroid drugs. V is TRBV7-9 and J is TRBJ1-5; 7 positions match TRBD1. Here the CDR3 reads CASSRGTDNQPQHF. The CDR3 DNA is TGTGCCAGCAGCCGAGGGACAGACAATCAGCCCCAGCATTTT. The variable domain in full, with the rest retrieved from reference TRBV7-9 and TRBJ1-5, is DTGVSQNPRHKITKRGQNVTFRCDPISEHNRLYWYRQTLGQGPEFLTYFQNEAQLEKSRLLSDRFSAERPKGSFSTLEIQRTEQGDSAMYLCASSRGTDNQPQHFGDGTRLSIL.